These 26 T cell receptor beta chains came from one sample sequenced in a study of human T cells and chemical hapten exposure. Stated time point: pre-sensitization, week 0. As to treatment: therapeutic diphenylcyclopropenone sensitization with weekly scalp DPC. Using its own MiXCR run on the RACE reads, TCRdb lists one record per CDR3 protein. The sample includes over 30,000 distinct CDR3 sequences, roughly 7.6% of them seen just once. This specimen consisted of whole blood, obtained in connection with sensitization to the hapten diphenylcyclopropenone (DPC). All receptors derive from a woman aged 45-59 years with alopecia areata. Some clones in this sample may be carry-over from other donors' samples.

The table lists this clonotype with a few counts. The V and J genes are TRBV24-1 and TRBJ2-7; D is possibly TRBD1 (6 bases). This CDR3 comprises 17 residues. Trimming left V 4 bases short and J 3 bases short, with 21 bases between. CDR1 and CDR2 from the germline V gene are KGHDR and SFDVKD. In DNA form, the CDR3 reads TGTGCCACCAGTGACCCACCCGAACAGGGAGTCGACTACGAGCAGTACTTC. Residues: CATSDPPEQGVDYEQYF.

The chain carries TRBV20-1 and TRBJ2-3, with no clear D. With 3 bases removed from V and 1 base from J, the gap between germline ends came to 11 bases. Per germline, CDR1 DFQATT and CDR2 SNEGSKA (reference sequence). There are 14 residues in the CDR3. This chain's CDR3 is CSARQVVGTDTQYF. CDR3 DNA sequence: TGCAGTGCTAGGCAGGTTGTGGGCACAGATACGCAGTATTTT.

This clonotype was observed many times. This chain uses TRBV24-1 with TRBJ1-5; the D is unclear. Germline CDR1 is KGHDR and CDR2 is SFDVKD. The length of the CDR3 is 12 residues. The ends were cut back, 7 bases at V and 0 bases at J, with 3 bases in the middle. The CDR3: CATSSSNQPQHF. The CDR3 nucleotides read TGTGCCACCAGCAGTAGCAATCAGCCCCAGCATTTT.

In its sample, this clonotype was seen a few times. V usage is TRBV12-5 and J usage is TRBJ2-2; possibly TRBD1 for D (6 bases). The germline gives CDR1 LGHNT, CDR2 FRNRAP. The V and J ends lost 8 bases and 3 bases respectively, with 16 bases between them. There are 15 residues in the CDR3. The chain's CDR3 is CASSRDTSYTGELFF. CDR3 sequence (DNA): TGTGCTAGTTCCCGGGACACCTCGTACACCGGGGAGCTGTTTTTT.

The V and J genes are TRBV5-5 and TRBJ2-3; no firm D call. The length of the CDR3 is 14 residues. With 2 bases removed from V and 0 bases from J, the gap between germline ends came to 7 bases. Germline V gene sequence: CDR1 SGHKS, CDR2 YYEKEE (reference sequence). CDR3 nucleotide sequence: TGTGCCAGCAGCTTACTCCAGAGCACAGATACGCAGTATTTT. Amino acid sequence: CASSLLQSTDTQYF.

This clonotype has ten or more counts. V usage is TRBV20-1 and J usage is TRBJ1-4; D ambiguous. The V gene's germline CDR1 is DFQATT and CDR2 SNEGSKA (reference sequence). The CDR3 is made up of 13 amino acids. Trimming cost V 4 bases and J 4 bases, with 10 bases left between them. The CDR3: CSAKEARNEKLFF. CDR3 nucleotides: TGCAGTGCTAAGGAGGCCCGTAATGAAAAACTGTTTTTT.

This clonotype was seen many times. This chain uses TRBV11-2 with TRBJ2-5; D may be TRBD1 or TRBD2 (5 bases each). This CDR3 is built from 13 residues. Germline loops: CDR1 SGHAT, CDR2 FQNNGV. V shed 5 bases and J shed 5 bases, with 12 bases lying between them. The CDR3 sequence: CASSPPGRETQYF. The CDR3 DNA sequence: TGTGCCAGCAGCCCCCCGGGGCGGGAGACCCAGTACTTC. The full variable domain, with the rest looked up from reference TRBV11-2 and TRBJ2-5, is EAGVAQSPRYKIIEKRQSVAFWCNPISGHATLYWYQQILGQGPKLLIQFQNNGVVDDSQLPKDRFSAERLKGVDSTLKIQPAKLEDSAVYLCASSPPGRETQYFGPGTRLLVL.

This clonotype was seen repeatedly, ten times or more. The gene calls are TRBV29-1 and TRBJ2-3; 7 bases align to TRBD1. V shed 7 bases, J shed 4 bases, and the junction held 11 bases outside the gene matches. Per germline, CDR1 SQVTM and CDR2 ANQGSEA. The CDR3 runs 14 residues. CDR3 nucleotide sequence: TGCAGCGGGCGGTCAGGGGGAGCCTCAGATACGCAGTATTTT. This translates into CSGRSGGASDTQYF.

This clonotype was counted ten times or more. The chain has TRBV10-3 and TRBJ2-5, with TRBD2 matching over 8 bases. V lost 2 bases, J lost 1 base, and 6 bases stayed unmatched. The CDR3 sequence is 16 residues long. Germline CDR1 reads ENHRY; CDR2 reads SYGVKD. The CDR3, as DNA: TGTGCCATCAGTGAGGACGGGGGGGCCGTCCAAGAGACCCAGTACTTC. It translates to CAISEDGGAVQETQYF.

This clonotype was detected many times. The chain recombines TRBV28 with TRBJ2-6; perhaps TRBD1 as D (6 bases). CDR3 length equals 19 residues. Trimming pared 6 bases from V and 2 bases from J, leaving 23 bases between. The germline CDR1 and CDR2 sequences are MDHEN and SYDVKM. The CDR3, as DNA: TGTGCCAGCAGCCCCGTGTATCCAGGGGTCCCGGCTGGGGCCAACGTCCTGACTTTC. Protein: CASSPVYPGVPAGANVLTF. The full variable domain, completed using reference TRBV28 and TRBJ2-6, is DVKVTQSSRYLVKRTGEKVFLECVQDMDHENMFWYRQDPGLGLRLIYFSYDVKMKEKGDIPEGYSVSREKKERFSLILESASTNQTSMYLCASSPVYPGVPAGANVLTFGAGSRLTVL.

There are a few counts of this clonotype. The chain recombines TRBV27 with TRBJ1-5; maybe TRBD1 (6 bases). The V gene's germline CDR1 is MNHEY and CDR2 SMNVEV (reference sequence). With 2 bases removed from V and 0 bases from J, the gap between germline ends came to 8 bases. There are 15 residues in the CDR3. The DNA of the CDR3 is TGTGCCAGCAGTTTAAACAGGGATAGCAATCAGCCCCAGCATTTT. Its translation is CASSLNRDSNQPQHF.

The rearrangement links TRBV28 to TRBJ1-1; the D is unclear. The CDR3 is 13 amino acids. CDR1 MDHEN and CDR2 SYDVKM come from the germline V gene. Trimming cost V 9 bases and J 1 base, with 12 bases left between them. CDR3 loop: CASQQSPNTEAFF. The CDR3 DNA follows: TGTGCCAGTCAACAGTCTCCGAACACTGAAGCTTTCTTT.

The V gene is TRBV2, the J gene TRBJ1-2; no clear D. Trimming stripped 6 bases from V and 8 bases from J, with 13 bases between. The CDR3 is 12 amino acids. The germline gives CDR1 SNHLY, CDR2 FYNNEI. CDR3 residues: CASRPNAGGYTF. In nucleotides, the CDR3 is TGTGCCAGCAGACCGAACGCGGGAGGCTACACCTTC.

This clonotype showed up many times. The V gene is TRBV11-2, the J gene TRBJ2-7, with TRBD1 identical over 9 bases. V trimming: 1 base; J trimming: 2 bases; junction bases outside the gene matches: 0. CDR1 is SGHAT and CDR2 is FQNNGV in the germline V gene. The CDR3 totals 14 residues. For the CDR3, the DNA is TGTGCCAGCAGCTTAGGGACAGGGGCCTACGAGCAGTACTTC. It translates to CASSLGTGAYEQYF.

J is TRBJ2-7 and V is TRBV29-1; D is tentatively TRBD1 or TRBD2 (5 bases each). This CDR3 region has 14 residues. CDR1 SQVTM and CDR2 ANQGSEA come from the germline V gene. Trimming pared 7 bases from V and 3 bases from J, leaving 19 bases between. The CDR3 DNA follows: TGCAGCGAGAGGGTCGGAAGGGGTATCTACGAGCAGTACTTC. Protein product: CSERVGRGIYEQYF.

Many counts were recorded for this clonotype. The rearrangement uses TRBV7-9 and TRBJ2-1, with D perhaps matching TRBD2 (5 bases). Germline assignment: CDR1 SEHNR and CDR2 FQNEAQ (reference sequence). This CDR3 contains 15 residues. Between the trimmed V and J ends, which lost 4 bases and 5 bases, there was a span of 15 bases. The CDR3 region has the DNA TGTGCCAGCAGCTCCGGACTTAAAGAAGACAATGAGCAGTTCTTC. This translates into CASSSGLKEDNEQFF.

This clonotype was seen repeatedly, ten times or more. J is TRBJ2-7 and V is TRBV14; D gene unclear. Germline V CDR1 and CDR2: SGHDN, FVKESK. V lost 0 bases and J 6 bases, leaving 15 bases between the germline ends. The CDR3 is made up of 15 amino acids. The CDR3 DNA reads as TGTGCCAGCAGCCAAGACCCCGCCGTTCGGGCCGAGCAGTACTTC. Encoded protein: CASSQDPAVRAEQYF.

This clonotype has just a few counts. The CDR3 coding sequence is TGCAGCGTTGCCGGACTTAAGGGGCTGGACACTGAAGCTTTCTTT. It is translated as CSVAGLKGLDTEAFF. The gene calls are TRBV29-1 and TRBJ1-1, with TRBD1 as a possible D gene (5 bases). This CDR3 region has 15 residues. Germline V lookup: CDR1 SQVTM, CDR2 ANQGSEA. V dropped 4 bases and J dropped 3 bases, with 18 bases sitting between them.

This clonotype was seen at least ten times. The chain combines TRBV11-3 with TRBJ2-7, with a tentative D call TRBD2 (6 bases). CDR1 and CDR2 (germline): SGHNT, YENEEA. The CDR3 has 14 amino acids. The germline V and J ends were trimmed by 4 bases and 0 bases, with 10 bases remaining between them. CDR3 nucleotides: TGTGCCAGCAGCTACCTAGCGACCTCCTACGAGCAGTACTTC. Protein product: CASSYLATSYEQYF.

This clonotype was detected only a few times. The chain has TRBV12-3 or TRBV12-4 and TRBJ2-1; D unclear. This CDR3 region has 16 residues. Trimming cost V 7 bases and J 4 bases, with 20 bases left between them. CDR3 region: CASKDGRAPLYNEQFF. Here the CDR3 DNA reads TGTGCCAGCAAGGACGGGCGCGCTCCTTTGTACAATGAGCAGTTCTTC.

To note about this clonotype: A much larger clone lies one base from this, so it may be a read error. The CDR3 nucleotides are TGTGCTAGCAGCGACGTGAGTAGCTTGGAGACCCAGTACTTC. It codes for CASSDVSSLETQYF. The V gene is TRBV7-7, the J gene TRBJ2-5; D call uncertain. Germline CDR1 and CDR2: SSHAT and FNYEAQ (reference sequence). This CDR3 comprises 14 residues.

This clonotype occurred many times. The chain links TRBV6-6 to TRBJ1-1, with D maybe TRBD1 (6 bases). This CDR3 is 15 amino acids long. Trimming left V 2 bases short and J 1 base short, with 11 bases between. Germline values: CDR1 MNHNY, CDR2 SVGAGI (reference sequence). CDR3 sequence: CASSYRGGKNTEAFF. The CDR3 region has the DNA TGTGCCAGCAGTTACAGGGGGGGGAAGAACACTGAAGCTTTCTTT.

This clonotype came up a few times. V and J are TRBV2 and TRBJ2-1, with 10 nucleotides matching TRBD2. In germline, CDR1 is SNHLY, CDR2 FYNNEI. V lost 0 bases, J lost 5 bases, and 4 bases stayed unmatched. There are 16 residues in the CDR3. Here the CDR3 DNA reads TGTGCCAGCAGTGAAGCGCGGACTAGCGGAGACAATGAGCAGTTCTTC. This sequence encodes CASSEARTSGDNEQFF.

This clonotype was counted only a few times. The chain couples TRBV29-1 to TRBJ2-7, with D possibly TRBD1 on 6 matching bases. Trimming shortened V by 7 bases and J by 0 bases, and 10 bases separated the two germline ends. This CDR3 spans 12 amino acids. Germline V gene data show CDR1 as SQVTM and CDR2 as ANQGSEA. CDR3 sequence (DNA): TGCAGCGCGGGACACCTCTCCTACGAGCAGTACTTC. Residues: CSAGHLSYEQYF.

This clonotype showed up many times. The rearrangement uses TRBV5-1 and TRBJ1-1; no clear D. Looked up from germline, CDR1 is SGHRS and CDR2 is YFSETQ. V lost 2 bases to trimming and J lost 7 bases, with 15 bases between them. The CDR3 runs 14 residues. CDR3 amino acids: CASSLFSGDSEAFF. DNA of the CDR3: TGCGCCAGCAGCTTATTTTCCGGGGATAGTGAAGCTTTCTTT.

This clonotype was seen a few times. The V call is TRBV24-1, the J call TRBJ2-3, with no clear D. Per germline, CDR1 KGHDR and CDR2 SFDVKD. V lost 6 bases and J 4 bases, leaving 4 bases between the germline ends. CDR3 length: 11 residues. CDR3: CATSLADTQYF. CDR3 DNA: TGTGCCACCAGTCTAGCAGATACGCAGTATTTT.